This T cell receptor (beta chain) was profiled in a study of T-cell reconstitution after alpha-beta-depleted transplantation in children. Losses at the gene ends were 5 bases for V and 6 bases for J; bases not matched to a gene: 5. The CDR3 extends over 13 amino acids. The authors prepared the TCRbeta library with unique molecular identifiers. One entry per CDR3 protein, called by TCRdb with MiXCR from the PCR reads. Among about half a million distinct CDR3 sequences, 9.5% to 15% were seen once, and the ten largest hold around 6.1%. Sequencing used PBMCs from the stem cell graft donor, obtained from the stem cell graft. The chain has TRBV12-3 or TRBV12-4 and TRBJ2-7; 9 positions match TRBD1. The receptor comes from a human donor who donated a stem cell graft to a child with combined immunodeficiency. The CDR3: CASSAGTGTEQYF. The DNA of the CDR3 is TGTGCCAGCAGTGCAGGGACAGGGACCGAGCAGTACTTC.